This T cell receptor (beta chain) was documented in a study of CD8+ T cells in alopecia areata. Study-wide context: Tofacitinib administration to treated patients was oral, at 5 to 10 mg twice daily. General observations from the study: Numerous expanded lesional clones remained in scalp and blood during tofacitinib. Higher clonality than in normal scalp was seen in lesional scalp, especially alopecia totalis/universalis.

Noted treatment: oral pan-JAK inhibitor, 5-10 mg twice daily. Alopecia areata patients provided lesional scalp punch biopsies and peripheral blood. Extracted RNA was reverse transcribed, and the resulting cDNA served as sequencing template. Clones were sequenced by immunoSEQ multiplex PCR, and TCRdb holds only the in-frame ones, with some missing. In the table there are fewer than 150,000 clones, roughly 60% of which are singletons. Concerning this clone: Its target is not known.

This CDR3 is built from 14 residues. Germline V lookup: CDR1 SQVTM, CDR2 ANQGSEA. V trimming: 4 bases; J trimming: 0 bases; junction bases outside the gene matches: 5. This clonotype originated in a human donor with alopecia areata. Sequenced here: CD8+ T cells sorted from blood, sampled at week 4, from a patient treated with tofacitinib. This rearrangement joins TRBV29-1 to TRBJ1-2; 7 bases align to TRBD1. CDR3 nucleotide sequence: TGCAGCGTTGGTGGGACAGCAGCTAACTATGGCTACACCTTC. Translated, it gives CSVGGTAANYGYTF.